This T cell receptor beta chain was captured in a study of cytomegalovirus exposure and HLA in healthy donors (dated by TCRdb to about 2017). For the wider study: An earlier analysis of some 500 of the donors reported roughly 300 Gb of sequence data and around 110 million unique TCR beta sequences from 150 million to 200 million T cells. All discovery cohort repertoires had been generated using a single sequencing platform. The study combined high-throughput TCR immunosequencing, statistical association of individual TCRs with disease status, and machine learning to predict cytomegalovirus infection status. About five DR-DQ haplotypes were treated as single units for association and clustering because of strong linkage in the cohort. An early release covering approximately 600 HLA-typed donors comprised about 320 gigabases of sequencing data and tens of millions of unique TCR sequences. Of the roughly 400 genotyped donors, about 84% fell in the genetic ancestry cluster associated with self-reported Caucasian donors. Among roughly 400 genotyped donors of the cohort, an average of roughly 240,000 unique TCR beta nucleotide sequences were sequenced per donor, roughly 20% of them non-productive. In a later genetic analysis, genome-wide SNP genotypes for about three fifths of the roughly 670 donors were used, and that subset was treated as a discovery cohort. Along with the approximately 700-subject first cohort, a separate validation cohort of over 90 different subjects was used. To study patterns of TCR occurrence, a later analysis re-analyzed previously published TCR beta repertoires from several hundred donors and added high-resolution HLA genotyping. The later analysis used no new phenotypic data to find candidate immune exposures, relying instead on TCR beta sequences and their occurrence across donors. The study used immunosequencing to profile the T cell repertoires of under 700 subjects and linked those repertoires to cytomegalovirus serostatus. An earlier analysis of approximately 630 of the donors applied high-throughput TCR beta sequencing to assess whether each TCR beta V gene segment acted as functional or pseudogenic. HLA typing included class I and class II loci at four-digit resolution. Alongside the repertoire data, information on donor age, sex, ethnicity and CMV serostatus was compiled. The number of donors typed differed by locus, with roughly 629-640 for A, B, C, DRB1 and DQB1, about 500 for DQA1, 606 for DPA1, and some 450 for DPB1. The study aimed to test whether signatures of past pathogen exposure could be identified by cataloging public T cell receptors. Study-level results and caveats: In a later genetic analysis, a missense DCLRE1C variant was associated with V-gene and J-gene trimming of TCR beta chains, and the association was replicated in an independent cohort. In both the original and validation cohorts, the classifier was reported to diagnose cytomegalovirus status with high specificity and sensitivity. In a later analysis, several top co-occurrence clusters were reported to appear linked to parvovirus B19, influenza, CMV and Epstein-Barr virus. The study listed approximately 150 TCR beta chains as associated with cytomegalovirus. The cohort was sequenced for TCR beta chains only, and without alpha or paired-chain data the features that could be detected were limited. Compared with equally common non-associated chains, HLA-associated TCR beta chains in a later analysis were more clonally expanded and had lower generation probabilities. The authors suggested that the approach could potentially be extended to other disease states and immunological phenotypes. Across donors, most TCR sequences were observed very rarely, whereas some public TCRs were present in many individuals. When HLA alleles, especially DR and DQ, strongly co-occurred, TCR associations were difficult to assign to individual alleles. Because counts were too low, 15 to 20 rarely observed V segments, including chromosome 9 orphons, were left out of the earlier analysis of roughly 600 of the donors. A further reported finding was that TCR beta sequences accurately predicted the HLA-A and HLA-B alleles for most subjects in the first cohort. In an earlier analysis of some 540 of the donors, most TCR beta V segments appeared in productive rearrangements about 87% or about 30% of the time, broadly matching IMGT annotations. For the cohort, immune exposure information was limited to CMV serostatus. Because the 87-base-pair reads could not distinguish some IMGT-functional V segments, including TRBV6-2 and TRBV6-3, those segments were excluded. In a later analysis, most CMV-associated TCR beta chains were found to appear HLA-restricted, with HLA associations seemingly driven largely by CMV exposure. In vitro tests confirmed that a few of the cytomegalovirus-associated TCR beta chains recognize cytomegalovirus antigens. According to a later analysis, TCR association rates differed among HLA loci, with DRB1 alleles showing the most associated TCRs and HLA-C alleles showing the fewest. Sequencing depth was assumed to be roughly uniform across donors in the presence/absence analyses, though that assumption may not hold. Linkage disequilibrium might explain the correlated functional status among segregating V segments, but an unknown experimental factor could not be excluded. Because some donors lacked HLA typing at each locus, the association tests relied only on the typed subset. Specific HLA alleles were associated with more than 15,000 TCR beta sequences at a false discovery rate of 0.05 in a later analysis. A cluster of highly shared sequence variants was judged likely to be a technical artifact of the sequencing pipeline. A later genetic analysis reported fewer N-insertions in productive TCRs among donors in an Asian-associated ancestry cluster than the approximately 700-donor mean.

This clone has a single count. Its antigen is still unknown. No clone much larger than this one lies a single base away; base qualities are absent. Trimming removed 0 bases from V and 3 bases from J, leaving 9 bases between the germline ends. CDR1 and CDR2, per the germline V gene, are SGHRS and YFSETQ. Reading from cysteine to phenylalanine, the CDR3 counts 14 amino acids. Only the CDR3 DNA stays, 42 bases, in frame from base 1. Libraries were constructed by the immunoSEQ multiplex PCR assay. The multiplex PCR relied on a mix of 60 forward primers for TCR Vbeta segments and 13 reverse primers for TCR Jbeta segments. The CDR3 region of rearranged TCR beta genes was amplified from genomic DNA by a multiplex PCR assay. Amplified TCR beta libraries were sequenced as 87-base-pair reads on the Illumina HiSeq System. On the authors' methods: A later analysis tallied 75 million to 95 million unique TCR beta chains across the 640 or so repertoires, and around 9.9 million of those chains were shared by two or more donors. To remove PCR and sequencing errors, raw reads were error-corrected and collapsed into unique sequences using a nearest-neighbor algorithm that merged closely related sequences. Alignment of CDR3 sequences to IMGT reference sequences was used to assign V, D and J gene segments. For a sequence to be retained, a match of at least six nucleotides to both a V gene segment and a J gene segment was required. Rearrangements were classified as productive when the CDR3 lacked stop codons and remained in frame with V and J, and all other rearrangements were classified as non-productive. CDR3 was defined by IMGT convention, running from the second conserved V-encoded cysteine to the conserved J-encoded phenylalanine. Sequences without an unambiguous match to a single V gene segment were excluded from the earlier analysis of about 600 of the donors. An earlier analysis of some 610 of the donors called V segments functional above 56.7% productive rearrangements and segregating when the between-donor standard deviation exceeded 5%. A statistical classification framework was built for diagnosing cytomegalovirus status from the catalog of TCR beta chain sequences. A later analysis assigned V and J genes by comparing TCR nucleotide sequences with IMGT/GENE-DB human TR gene sequences. The TCRdist pipeline was used in a later analysis to assign CDR3 sequences and most-parsimonious VDJ recombination scenarios. In a later analysis, every TCR beta chain was defined by the combination of its CDR3 amino acid sequence and its V-gene family, and reads without a unique V-gene family were dropped. In a later analysis, fewer than 600 highly shared, low-generation-probability nucleotide sequences were removed to address suspected cross-contamination and a sequencing artifact. In a later analysis, a clonal expansion index was calculated for each public chain from normalized within-repertoire ranks of inferred template counts. In a later analysis, generation probabilities were computed with a VDJ recombination model fitted to out-of-frame rearrangements, and the resulting probabilities were checked against IGoR. In a later analysis, hypergeometric tests were used to score TCR-TCR, TCR-HLA and TCR-CMV co-occurrence, with a repertoire-size bias correction applied to TCR pairs. To estimate false discovery rates, a later analysis permuted the HLA or CMV assignments 20 times. In a later analysis, co-occurring TCRs were grouped with DBSCAN, and TCRdist sequence similarity was added when clustering was performed within HLA-allele-positive subsets. Repertoires with fewer than 30,000 or more than 120,000 public chains, plus five repertoires with anomalous nucleotide sharing, were excluded from co-occurrence clustering. TCRdb took this table from immuneACCESS and kept in-frame rearrangements with V and J called. Such tables lack part of the clones; where checked against another copy, unresolved V genes explain under half of the gap, and the rest is unexplained. The V and J calls and clone size come from that table; D and trimming were worked out from the DNA. This sample lists about 190,000 clones; around 85% were detected once. 6.3% of the sample goes to the ten largest clones.

The cohort was made up of roughly 670 healthy bone marrow donors. At the time of sampling, all cohort members were nominally healthy, though unrecorded immune exposures were likely present. The donor tested CMV seropositive and was one of the 289 seropositive cohort members. A peripheral blood sample was provided by each donor, and peripheral blood mononuclear cells were used for TCR beta sequencing. Genomic DNA was extracted from the blood cell samples with the Qiagen DNeasy Blood Extraction Kit. The V and J segments used are TRBV5-1 and TRBJ1-1, with the D gene not clear enough to name. The sequence came from a man aged 40-55 years in good health and CMV-seropositive. What was sequenced was PBMCs. The CDR3 protein: CASSLAPQDTEAFF. The DNA reads as follows: TGCGCCAGCAGCTTGGCTCCACAAGACACTGAAGCTTTCTTT.